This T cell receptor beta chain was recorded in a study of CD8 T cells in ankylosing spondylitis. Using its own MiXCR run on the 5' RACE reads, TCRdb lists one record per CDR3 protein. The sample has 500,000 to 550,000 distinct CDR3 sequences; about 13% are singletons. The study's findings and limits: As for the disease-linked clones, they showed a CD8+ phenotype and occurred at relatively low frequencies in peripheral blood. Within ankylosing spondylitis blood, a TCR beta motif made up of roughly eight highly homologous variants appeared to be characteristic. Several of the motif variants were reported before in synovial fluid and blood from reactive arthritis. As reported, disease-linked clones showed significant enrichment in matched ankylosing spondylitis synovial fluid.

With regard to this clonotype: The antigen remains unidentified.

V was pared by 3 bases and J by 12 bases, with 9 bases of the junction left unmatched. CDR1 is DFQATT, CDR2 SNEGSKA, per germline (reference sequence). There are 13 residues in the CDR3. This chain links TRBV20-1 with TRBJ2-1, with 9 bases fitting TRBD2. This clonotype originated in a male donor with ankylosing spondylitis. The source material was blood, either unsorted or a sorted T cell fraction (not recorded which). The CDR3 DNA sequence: TGCAGTGCTAGGATGGGGACTAGCCGCCTGCAGTTCTTC. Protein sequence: CSARMGTSRLQFF.